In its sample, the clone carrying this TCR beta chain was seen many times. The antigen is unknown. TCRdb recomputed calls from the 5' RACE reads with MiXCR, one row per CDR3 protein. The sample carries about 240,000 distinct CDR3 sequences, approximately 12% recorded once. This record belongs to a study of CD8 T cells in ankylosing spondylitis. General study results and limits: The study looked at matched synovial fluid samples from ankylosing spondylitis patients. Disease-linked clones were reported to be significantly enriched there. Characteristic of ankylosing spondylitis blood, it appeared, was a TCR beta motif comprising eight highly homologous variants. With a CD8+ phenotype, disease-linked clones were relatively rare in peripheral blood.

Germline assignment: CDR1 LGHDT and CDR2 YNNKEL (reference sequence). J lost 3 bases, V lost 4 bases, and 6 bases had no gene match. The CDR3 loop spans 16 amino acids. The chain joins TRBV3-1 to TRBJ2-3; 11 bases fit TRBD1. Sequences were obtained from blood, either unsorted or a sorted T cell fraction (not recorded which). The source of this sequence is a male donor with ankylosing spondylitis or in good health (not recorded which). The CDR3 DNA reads TGTGCCAGCAGCCTCCGGGACAGGGGGGAAACAGATACGCAGTATTTT. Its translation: CASSLRDRGETDTQYF.